This passage covers 6 T cell receptor beta chains from one sample sequenced in a study of cytomegalovirus exposure and HLA in healthy donors. With 60 Vbeta and 13 Jbeta primers, the PCR was carried out. Clones were read by immunoSEQ multiplex PCR, and TCRdb kept only the in-frame ones, dropping some. The profile covers about 160,000 clones, with 84% appearing a single time and under 1.1% taken by the ten largest. Sequencing input: PBMCs. The origin of the receptors is a man aged 30 to 45 in good health and CMV-seronegative.

Notes on this clone: The germline gene is not matched at one end of the junction; a read error may be the cause. This chain joins TRBV5-1 and TRBJ2-7; the match to TRBD2 covers 10 bases. From germline, CDR1 is SGHRS and CDR2 YFSETQ. The CDR3 spans 16 residues. Here the CDR3 reads CVSSLMTSGSDYEQYF. The CDR3 DNA follows: TGCGTCAGCAGCTTGATGACTAGCGGGTCAGACTACGAGCAGTACTTC.

V usage is TRBV5-1 and J usage is TRBJ2-5; TRBD1 aligns across 7 bases. The CDR3 totals 14 residues. Germline V gene sequence: CDR1 SGHRS, CDR2 YFSETQ. V shed 4 bases, J shed 4 bases, and the junction held 7 bases outside the gene matches. This CDR3 is CASSHTGAGETQYF. CDR3 DNA sequence: TGCGCCAGCAGCCATACAGGGGCAGGAGAGACCCAGTACTTC.

This sequence joins TRBV28 and TRBJ1-5, with D possibly being TRBD1 (6 bases). Looked up from germline, CDR1 is MDHEN and CDR2 is SYDVKM. Trimming removed 6 bases at V and 0 bases at J, with 12 bases between. This CDR3 contains 15 residues. DNA of the CDR3: TGTGCCAGCAGGGATGACAGGAATAGCAATCAGCCCCAGCATTTT. It translates to CASRDDRNSNQPQHF.

The rearrangement joins TRBV19 to TRBJ2-3; 10 bases fit TRBD2. Germline CDR1 and CDR2: LNHDA and SQIVND (reference sequence). This CDR3 is 17 amino acids long. After removal of 3 bases from V and 5 bases from J, the junction contained 11 bases not matched to a gene. The CDR3 reads CASSISLSGRRGDTQYF. The DNA of the CDR3 is TGTGCCAGTAGTATCTCTCTTAGCGGGAGGAGGGGAGATACGCAGTATTTT.

The chain couples TRBV7-9 to TRBJ1-4; 9 bases are shared with TRBD1. V shed 5 bases and J 8 bases; nucleotides not matched to a gene: 12. The CDR3 extends over 16 amino acids. Germline V lookup: CDR1 SEHNR, CDR2 FQNEAQ (reference sequence). The CDR3 sequence: CASSHNLGTGYEKLFF. Written as DNA, the CDR3 is TGTGCCAGCAGCCACAATCTCGGGACAGGGTACGAAAAACTGTTTTTT.

The chain recombines TRBV18 with TRBJ1-1; no reliable D call. CDR3 length equals 13 residues. Trimming took 2 bases from V and 4 from J, leaving 8 bases between them. CDR1 and CDR2 (germline): KGHSH, LQKENI. The CDR3 sequence is CASSPKSGTEAFF. As DNA, the CDR3 is TGTGCCAGCTCACCAAAGTCGGGCACTGAAGCTTTCTTT. The full variable domain, rest sourced from reference TRBV18 and TRBJ1-1, is NAGVMQNPRHLVRRRGQEARLRCSPMKGHSHVYWYRQLPEEGLKFMVYLQKENIIDESGMPKERFSAEFPKEGPSILRIQQVVRGDSAAYFCASSPKSGTEAFFGQGTRLTVV.